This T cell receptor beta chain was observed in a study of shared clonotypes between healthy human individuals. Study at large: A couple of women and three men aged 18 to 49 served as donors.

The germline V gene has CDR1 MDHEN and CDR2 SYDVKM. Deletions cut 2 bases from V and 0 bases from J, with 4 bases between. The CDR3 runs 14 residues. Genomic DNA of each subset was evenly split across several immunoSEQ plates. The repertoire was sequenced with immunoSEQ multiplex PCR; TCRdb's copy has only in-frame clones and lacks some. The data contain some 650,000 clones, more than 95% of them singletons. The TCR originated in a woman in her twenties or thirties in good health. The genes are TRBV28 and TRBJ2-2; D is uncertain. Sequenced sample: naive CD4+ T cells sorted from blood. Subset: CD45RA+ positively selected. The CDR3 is CASSLGPNTGELFF. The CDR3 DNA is TGTGCCAGCAGTTTAGGTCCGAACACCGGGGAGCTGTTTTTT.